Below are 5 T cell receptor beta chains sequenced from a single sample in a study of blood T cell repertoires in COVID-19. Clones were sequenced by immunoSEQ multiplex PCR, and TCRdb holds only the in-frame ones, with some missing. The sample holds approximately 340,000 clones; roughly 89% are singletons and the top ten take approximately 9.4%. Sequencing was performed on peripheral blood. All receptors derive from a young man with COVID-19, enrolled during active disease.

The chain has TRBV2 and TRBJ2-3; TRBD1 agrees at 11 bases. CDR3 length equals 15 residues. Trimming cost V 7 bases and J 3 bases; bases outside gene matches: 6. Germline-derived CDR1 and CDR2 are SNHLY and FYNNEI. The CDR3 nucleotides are TGTGCCAGCAAGCTAGGGACAGGGGGTACAGATACGCAGTATTTT. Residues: CASKLGTGGTDTQYF. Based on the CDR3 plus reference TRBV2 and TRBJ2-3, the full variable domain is EPEVTQTPSHQVTQMGQEVILRCVPISNHLYFYWYRQILGQKVEFLVSFYNNEISEKSEIFDDQFSVERPDGSNFTLKIRSTKLEDSAMYFCASKLGTGGTDTQYFGPGTRLTVL.

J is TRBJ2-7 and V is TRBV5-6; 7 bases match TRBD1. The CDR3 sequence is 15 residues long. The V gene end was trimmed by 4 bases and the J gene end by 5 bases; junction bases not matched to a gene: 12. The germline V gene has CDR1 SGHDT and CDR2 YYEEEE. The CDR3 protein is CASSGDRPPWDEQYF. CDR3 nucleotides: TGTGCCAGCAGCGGGGACAGACCTCCGTGGGACGAGCAGTACTTC.

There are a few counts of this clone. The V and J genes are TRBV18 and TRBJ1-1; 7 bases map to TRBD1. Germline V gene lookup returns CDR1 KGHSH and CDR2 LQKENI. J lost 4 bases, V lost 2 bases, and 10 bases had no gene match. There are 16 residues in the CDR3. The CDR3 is CASSPGQTGTGTEAFF. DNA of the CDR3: TGTGCCAGCTCACCAGGGCAGACAGGGACTGGCACTGAAGCTTTCTTT.

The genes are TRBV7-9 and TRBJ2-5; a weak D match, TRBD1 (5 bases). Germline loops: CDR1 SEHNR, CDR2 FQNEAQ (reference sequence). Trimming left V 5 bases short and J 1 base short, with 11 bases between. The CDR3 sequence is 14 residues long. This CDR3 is CASSPDIFQETQYF. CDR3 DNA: TGTGCCAGCAGCCCGGACATTTTCCAAGAGACCCAGTACTTC.

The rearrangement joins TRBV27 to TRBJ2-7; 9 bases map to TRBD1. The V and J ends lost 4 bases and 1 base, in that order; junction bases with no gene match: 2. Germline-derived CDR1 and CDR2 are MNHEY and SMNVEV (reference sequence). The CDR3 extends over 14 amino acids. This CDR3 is CASSYGQGSYEQYF. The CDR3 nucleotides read TGTGCCAGCAGTTACGGACAGGGGTCCTACGAGCAGTACTTC.